This record covers a single TCR beta chain. Its antigen target is currently unknown. No much larger clone exists at a distance of one base, and base qualities are not known. Every donor in the study was a healthy Caucasian. This specimen belongs to a study of identical twins (dated by TCRdb to about 2016). The study in broad terms: TCR alpha and beta repertoires from monozygotic twins, unrelated adults of various ages and cord blood were deep-sequenced to test whether fetal clonotypes persist. To rule out contamination, replicate twin experiments were performed at different times with different library preparation protocols. The paper as a whole reports these results and caveats: In monozygotic twins, recombination models systematically underestimated out-of-frame TCR alpha sharing, but the models matched the sharing seen between unrelated individuals. Abundant cord blood beta clonotypes had fewer insertions, young adult naive repertoires showed a similar but weaker trend, and memory repertoires showed no such trend. In beta out-of-frame sequences, excess twin sharing was weaker, because having fewer shared sequences lowered the signal-to-noise ratio. Because the same donors could not be followed over many years, conclusions were based on cross-sectional statistical analysis. Compared with coincidental sharing between unrelated individuals, an excess of low generation-probability sequences was observed among out-of-frame TCR alpha sequences shared between twins. Invariant T cells such as MAIT and iNKT could partly confound zero-insertion analyses, though diverse VJ usage argued against this for most clonotypes.

Libraries were made using 5' RACE. Sequencing took place on an Illumina HiSeq 2000. Template switching added a universal primer binding site, and the final cDNA carried a unique molecular identifier that allowed TCR cDNA molecules to be counted accurately. Specific primers in the conserved constant-segment region were used to synthesize first-strand cDNA for TCR alpha and beta chains. To control for contamination, each cDNA library was double barcoded with a SMART-Mk sample barcode plus Illumina barcodes. TruSeq adapter sequences along with Illumina sample barcodes were introduced in two successive PCR steps. The TCR alpha and beta cDNA libraries were sequenced on the Illumina HiSeq platform using custom primers. Per the authors' processing: MiGEC was used to process raw reads and extract unique molecular identifiers, and MiXCR was used to find CDR3 positions. Recombination models were inferred per individual with the repgenHMM and IGoR tools using an EM algorithm. The analysis of shared clonotypes was done with the tcR package in R, with sharing normalized by the product of cloneset sizes. To study raw recombination without the effects of thymic and clonal selection, out-of-frame nonproductive sequences were analyzed. TCRdb cleaned the public reads at Q25 with fastp, built clones with MiXCR and kept in-frame beta chains. A single entry per CDR3 protein holds the most common genes and DNA from its merged rows. TCRdb, not the authors, supplied the V and J calls. The sample table records about 1.7 million distinct CDR3 sequences; under 35% of these occur just once. The ten largest clonotypes hold 0.27% of the sample.

Taken from cysteine to phenylalanine, the CDR3 has 17 residues. This entry keeps only the CDR3 DNA: 51 bases, framed from base 1. Trimmed from V: 0 bases; trimmed from J: 5 bases; junction bases lacking a gene match: 12. The germline V gene (reference sequence) supplies CDR1 LGHDT and CDR2 YNNKEL. The chain is encoded by TRBV3-1 joined to TRBJ2-5, with 7 middle bases fitting TRBD1. The receptor comes from a newborn girl in good health. The specimen was cord blood. At the DNA level, the sequence is TGTGCCAGCAGCCAAGATCTTATTACAGGGGCGCAGGAGACCCAGTACTTC. Its translation is CASSQDLITGAQETQYF.